The entry below gives a single T cell receptor beta chain sequence along with its context. This table comes from immunoSEQ multiplex PCR, and its TCRdb copy is limited to in-frame clones, with some not included. The sample has approximately 200,000 clones, 80% to 90% seen once. This record comes from a study of blood T cell repertoires in COVID-19. V gave up 6 bases and J gave up 2 bases; unmatched junction bases: 3. The CDR3 sequence is 13 residues long. The V gene's germline CDR1 is KGHSH and CDR2 LQKENI. Source material: peripheral blood. The source of this sequence is a woman of 80 years or more with COVID-19, enrolled during active disease. The V call is TRBV18, the J call TRBJ2-7; 8 bases agree with TRBD2. CDR3 nucleotide sequence: TGTGCCAGCTCTCAGGGACTAGCCTACGAGCAGTACTTC. Translation gives CASSQGLAYEQYF.